The entry below describes one TCR beta chain. This clone was detected a few times. Its cognate antigen has yet to be identified. The input lacks base qualities; no much larger clone sits a single base away. For sequencing of the TCRbeta CDR3 region, genomic DNA was extracted from the sorted cells. The immunoSEQ Assay was used for sequencing of TCRbeta CDR3 regions. The table was pulled from immuneACCESS by TCRdb, which kept in-frame rearrangements only. Such tables lose some clones; where checked, under half of the loss comes from unresolved V genes, and the rest has no known cause. Here the sample has tens of thousands of clones; about 86% occur a single time. The ten largest clones represent roughly 12% of the sample. The trial excluded patients who had a history of autoimmune disease or who were on systemic immunosuppression. Peripheral blood for TCR sequencing was collected from all dose cohorts at baseline, on cycle 4 day 1, and on cycle 7 day 1. Samples came from an open-label, multicenter, first-in-human phase I dose-escalation trial of ivuxolimab. Adults with locally advanced or metastatic melanoma, renal cell carcinoma, hepatocellular carcinoma or head and neck squamous cell carcinoma were enrolled in the trial. Before TCR sequencing, CD4+ T cells and CD8+ T cells were sorted from peripheral blood as separate populations.

The sample belongs to a study of OX40 agonist ivuxolimab in advanced cancers. In the study overall: Ivuxolimab was a fully human IgG2 agonistic monoclonal antibody targeting the costimulatory receptor OX40 (CD134). The paper covers the monotherapy dose-escalation part of the phase I ivuxolimab trial, which included N ≈ 50 patients. A male proportion of 82.7% and a mean age of about 60 years, ranging from about 20 to 79, were recorded for the dose-escalation cohort. Three dose-escalation patients achieved partial responses, one with hepatocellular carcinoma and two with cutaneous melanoma. Among the roughly 54 dose-escalation patients, 19 had hepatocellular carcinoma, approximately 15 melanoma, 9 renal cell carcinoma and 9 head and neck cancer. Peripheral TCRbeta sequencing was intended to test whether TCR sequence diversity was altered and clonal T-cell expansion was caused by ivuxolimab. Intravenous ivuxolimab was administered to patients every 2 weeks at six dose levels: 0.01, 0.1, 0.3, 1.5, 3 and 10 mg/kg. Patients were allowed to have had prior anti-PD-1, anti-PD-L1 or anti-CTLA-4 therapy, and approximately 41% of the dose-escalation patients had previously received checkpoint inhibitors. Study-wide findings and limitations: Antigen specificity was not determined for the clonally expanded peripheral T cells. Low levels of normalized T-cell clonal expansion were also seen in some patients who did not respond. In partial responders in the 0.1-3.0 mg/kg groups, normalized peripheral clonal expansion was found to be among the lowest, especially among CD8+ T cells. Clonal expansion of both CD4+ and CD8+ blood T cells was observed from baseline to week 6 at doses 0.1 to 3.0 mg/kg. After ivuxolimab, more expanded clones were found on average in CD8+ T cells than in CD4+ T cells.

The CDR3, from cysteine to phenylalanine, totals 12 residues. Only the CDR3 DNA is retained, 36 bases long and in frame from the first base. The germline ends are 4 bases apart after V is trimmed by 0 bases and J by 7 bases. The germline V gene yields SGDLS for CDR1 and YYNGEE for CDR2. Sample: CD4+ or CD8+ T cells sorted from blood, taken in a trial of the OX40 agonist ivuxolimab. The V and J segments used are TRBV9 and TRBJ2-2; too little of a D gene remains to name it. This sequence was found in an adult with an advanced solid tumor such as melanoma, head and neck, liver or kidney cancer. This receptor carries the CDR3 CASSVGNGELFF. The sequenced DNA is TGTGCCAGCAGCGTAGGGAACGGGGAGCTGTTTTTT.